The TCR beta chain described here comes from a study of T cell changes during pregnancy in multiple sclerosis (dated by TCRdb to the late 2010s). Describing the broader study: In women with multiple sclerosis, the researchers looked at how the T cell repertoire shifted as pregnancy progressed.

Remarks on this clone: Its antigen remains unidentified. Per-base qualities were not stored, and no clone one base away is much larger.

The library relied on the immunoSEQ multiplex PCR assay. Not all clones reach the TCRdb copy of this immuneACCESS table, which keeps in-frame sequences only. Checked studies attribute under half of the gap to unresolved V genes and leave the rest unexplained. The sample records some 52,000 clones, 85% to 95% of which are singletons. Roughly 0.23% of the sample rests with the top ten. V trim: 3 bases; J trim: 0 bases; unmatched bases: 6. Taken from cysteine to phenylalanine, the CDR3 has 18 residues. This entry keeps only the CDR3 DNA: 54 bases, framed from base 1. CDR1 and CDR2 are drawn from the germline V gene: SGDLS, YYNGEE.

Recombination linked TRBV9 to TRBJ2-2, and 12 junction bases match TRBD2. The sequenced sample was CD4+ T cells from peripheral blood mononuclear cells, obtained in the third trimester of pregnancy. This clonotype originated in a female donor with multiple sclerosis, enrolled in a pregnancy study. The CDR3 amino acid sequence is: CASSARTSGGPNTGELFF. At the DNA level, the sequence is TGTGCCAGCAGCGCCAGAACTAGCGGGGGGCCGAACACCGGGGAGCTGTTTTTT.